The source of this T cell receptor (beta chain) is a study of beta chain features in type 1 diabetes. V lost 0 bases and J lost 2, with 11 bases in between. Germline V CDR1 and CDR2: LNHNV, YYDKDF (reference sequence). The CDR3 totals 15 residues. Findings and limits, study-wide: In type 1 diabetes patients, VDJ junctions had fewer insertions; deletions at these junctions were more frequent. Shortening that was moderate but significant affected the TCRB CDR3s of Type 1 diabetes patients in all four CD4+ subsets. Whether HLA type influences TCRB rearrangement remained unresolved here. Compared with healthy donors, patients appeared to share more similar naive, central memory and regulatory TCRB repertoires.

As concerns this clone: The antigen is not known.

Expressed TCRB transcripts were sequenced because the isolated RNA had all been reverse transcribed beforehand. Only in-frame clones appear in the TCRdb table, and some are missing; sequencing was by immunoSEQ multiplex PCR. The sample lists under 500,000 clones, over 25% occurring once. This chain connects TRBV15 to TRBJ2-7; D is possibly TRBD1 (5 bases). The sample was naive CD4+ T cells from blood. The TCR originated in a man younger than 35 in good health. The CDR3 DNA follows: TGTGCCACCAGCAGAGAACCAGCAGGGCCCTACGAGCAGTACTTC. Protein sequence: CATSREPAGPYEQYF.